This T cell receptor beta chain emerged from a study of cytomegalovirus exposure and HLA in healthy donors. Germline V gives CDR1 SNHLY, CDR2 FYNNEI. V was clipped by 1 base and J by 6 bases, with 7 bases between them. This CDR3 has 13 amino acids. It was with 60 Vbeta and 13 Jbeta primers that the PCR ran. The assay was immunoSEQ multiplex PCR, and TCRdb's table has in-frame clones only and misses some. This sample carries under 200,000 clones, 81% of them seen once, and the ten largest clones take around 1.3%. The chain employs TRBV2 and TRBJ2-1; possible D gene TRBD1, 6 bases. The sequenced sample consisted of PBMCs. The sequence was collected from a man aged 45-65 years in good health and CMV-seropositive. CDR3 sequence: CASSEGGRNEQFF. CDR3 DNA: TGTGCCAGCAGTGAAGGGGGGCGCAATGAGCAGTTCTTC.